This T cell receptor beta chain was documented in a study of T-cell reconstitution after alpha-beta-depleted transplantation in children. Study results and limitations: T-cell numbers and diversity, one year after transplant, stemmed largely from T cells that were newly produced. From surviving recipient T cells and thymic progenitors came the high day-60 TCRbeta diversity observed in some patients. Reports say that about two months after transplant, the alpha-beta T cells came out of several hundred graft clones that had expanded.

The CDR3 covers 13 residues. Germline V lookup: CDR1 MGHDK, CDR2 SYGVNS. With 3 bases removed from V and 8 bases from J, the gap between germline ends came to 12 bases. This clonotype was seen more than once but under ten times. The antigen is not known. The TCRbeta library incorporated unique molecular identifiers. In TCRdb, the PCR reads were re-called with MiXCR into one record per CDR3 protein. Found here are roughly 200,000 distinct CDR3 sequences, about a tenth of them singletons; the top ten hold approximately 30%. Sequenced material: PBMCs, taken before TCRalphabeta/CD19-depleted stem cell transplant. This TCR derives from a child under two years old with acute myeloid leukemia, due to receive a stem cell transplant. V is TRBV25-1 and J is TRBJ2-3, with D hard to call. Here the CDR3 reads CASSEAGPLTQYF. As DNA, the CDR3 is TGTGCCAGCAGTGAGGCAGGACCCCTTACGCAGTATTTT.